This TCR beta chain originates from a study of shared clonotypes between healthy human individuals. Study in general: The people who gave samples were two women and a few men aged 18 to 49.

Germline values: CDR1 SGHRS, CDR2 YFSETQ. CDR3 size: 13 residues. The germline V and J ends were trimmed by 5 bases and 0 bases, with 9 bases remaining between them. Each donor was a Caucasian adult residing in Nashville, Tennessee. Unsorted samples relied on about 86 million PBMCs, which served as the source of genomic DNA. Libraries were prepared by immunoSEQ multiplex PCR; TCRdb keeps only in-frame clonotypes and omits some of them. This table has about 480,000 clones, about 79% appearing once. Sequencing input: PBMCs. The chain links TRBV5-1 to TRBJ2-7; D not certain. The clonotype was recovered from a woman in her thirties or forties in good health. Some clones in this sample may be carry-over from other donors' samples. CDR3: CASSLLLSYEQYF. The DNA for the CDR3 is TGCGCCAGCAGTCTCCTCCTCTCCTACGAGCAGTACTTC.